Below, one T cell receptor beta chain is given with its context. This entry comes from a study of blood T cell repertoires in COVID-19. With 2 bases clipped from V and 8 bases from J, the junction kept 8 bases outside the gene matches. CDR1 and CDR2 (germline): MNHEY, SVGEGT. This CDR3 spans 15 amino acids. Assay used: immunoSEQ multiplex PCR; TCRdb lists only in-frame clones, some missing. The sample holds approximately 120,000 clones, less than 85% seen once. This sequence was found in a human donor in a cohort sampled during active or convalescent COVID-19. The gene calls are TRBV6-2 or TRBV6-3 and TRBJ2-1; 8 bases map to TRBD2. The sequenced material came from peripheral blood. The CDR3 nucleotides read TGTGCCAGCAGTTACACTTCTAGCGGGTGGGATGAGCAGTTCTTC. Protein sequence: CASSYTSSGWDEQFF.